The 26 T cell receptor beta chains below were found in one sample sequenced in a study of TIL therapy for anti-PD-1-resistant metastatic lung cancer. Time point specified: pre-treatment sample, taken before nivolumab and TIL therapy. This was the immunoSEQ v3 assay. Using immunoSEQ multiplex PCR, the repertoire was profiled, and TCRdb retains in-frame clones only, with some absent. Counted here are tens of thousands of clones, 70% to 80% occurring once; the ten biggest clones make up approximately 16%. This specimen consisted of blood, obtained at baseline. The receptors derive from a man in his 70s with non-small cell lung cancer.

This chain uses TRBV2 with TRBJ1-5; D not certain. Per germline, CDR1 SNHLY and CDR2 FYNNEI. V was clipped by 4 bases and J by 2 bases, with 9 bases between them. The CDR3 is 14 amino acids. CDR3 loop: CASSANPRNQPQHF. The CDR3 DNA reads TGTGCCAGCAGTGCAAACCCCCGCAATCAGCCCCAGCATTTT. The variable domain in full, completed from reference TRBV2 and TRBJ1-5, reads EPEVTQTPSHQVTQMGQEVILRCVPISNHLYFYWYRQILGQKVEFLVSFYNNEISEKSEIFDDQFSVERPDGSNFTLKIRSTKLEDSAMYFCASSANPRNQPQHFGDGTRLSIL.

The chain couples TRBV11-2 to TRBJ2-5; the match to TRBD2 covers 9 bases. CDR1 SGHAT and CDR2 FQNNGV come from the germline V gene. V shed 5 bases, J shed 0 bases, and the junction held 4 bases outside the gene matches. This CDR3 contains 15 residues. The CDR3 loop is CASSPSGTYQETQYF. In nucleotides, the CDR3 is TGTGCCAGCAGCCCTAGCGGGACGTACCAAGAGACCCAGTACTTC.

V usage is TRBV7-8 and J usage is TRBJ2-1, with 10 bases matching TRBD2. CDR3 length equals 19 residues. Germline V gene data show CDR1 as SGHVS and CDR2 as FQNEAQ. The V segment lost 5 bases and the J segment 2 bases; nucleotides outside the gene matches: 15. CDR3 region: CASSPGQLRTSGTYNEQFF. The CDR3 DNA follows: TGTGCCAGCAGCCCGGGACAGTTAAGGACTAGCGGAACCTACAATGAGCAGTTCTTC. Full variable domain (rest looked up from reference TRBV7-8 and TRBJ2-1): GAGVSQSPRYKVAKRGQDVALRCDPISGHVSLFWYQQALGQGPEFLTYFQNEAQLDKSGLPSDRFFAERPEGSVSTLKIQRTQQEDSAVYLCASSPGQLRTSGTYNEQFFGPGTRLTVL.

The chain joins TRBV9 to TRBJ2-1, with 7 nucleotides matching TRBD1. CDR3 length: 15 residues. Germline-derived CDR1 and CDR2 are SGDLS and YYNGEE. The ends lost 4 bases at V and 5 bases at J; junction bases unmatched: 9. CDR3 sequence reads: CASSPVQGSNNEQFF. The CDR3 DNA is TGTGCCAGCAGCCCCGTACAGGGGTCCAACAATGAGCAGTTCTTC.

The CDR3 loop is CASSGQSKSYEQYF. The DNA of the CDR3 is TGTGCCAGCAGCGGACAGAGTAAGTCCTACGAGCAGTACTTC. The V and J genes are TRBV7-9 and TRBJ2-7; a possible D gene is TRBD1 (6 bases). The CDR3 is made up of 14 amino acids. With 5 bases removed from V and 1 base from J, the gap between germline ends came to 12 bases. CDR1 and CDR2 (germline): SEHNR, FQNEAQ (reference sequence).

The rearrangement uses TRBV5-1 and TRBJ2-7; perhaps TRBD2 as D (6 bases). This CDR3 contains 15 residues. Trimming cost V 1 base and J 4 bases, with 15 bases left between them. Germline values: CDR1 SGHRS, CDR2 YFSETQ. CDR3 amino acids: CASSLFSTGEYEQYF. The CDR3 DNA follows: TGCGCCAGCAGCTTGTTCAGCACGGGAGAATACGAGCAGTACTTC.

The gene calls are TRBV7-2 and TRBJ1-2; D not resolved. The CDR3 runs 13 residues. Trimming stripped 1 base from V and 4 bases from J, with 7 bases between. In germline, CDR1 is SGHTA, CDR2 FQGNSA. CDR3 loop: CASSLDGIYGYTF. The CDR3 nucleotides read TGTGCCAGCAGCTTAGACGGAATCTATGGCTACACCTTC.

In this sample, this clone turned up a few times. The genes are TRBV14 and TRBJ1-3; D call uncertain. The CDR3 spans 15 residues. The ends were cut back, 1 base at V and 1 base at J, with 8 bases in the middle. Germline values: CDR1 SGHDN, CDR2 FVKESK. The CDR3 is CASSQVRGSGNTIYF. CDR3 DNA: TGTGCCAGCAGCCAAGTCCGGGGTTCTGGAAACACCATATATTTT.

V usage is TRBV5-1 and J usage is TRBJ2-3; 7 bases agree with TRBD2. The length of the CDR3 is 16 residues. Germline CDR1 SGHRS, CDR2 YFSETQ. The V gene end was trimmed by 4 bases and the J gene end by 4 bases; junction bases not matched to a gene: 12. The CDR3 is CASSPLGVAGSDTQYF. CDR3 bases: TGCGCCAGCAGCCCACTAGGGGTAGCGGGCTCAGATACGCAGTATTTT.

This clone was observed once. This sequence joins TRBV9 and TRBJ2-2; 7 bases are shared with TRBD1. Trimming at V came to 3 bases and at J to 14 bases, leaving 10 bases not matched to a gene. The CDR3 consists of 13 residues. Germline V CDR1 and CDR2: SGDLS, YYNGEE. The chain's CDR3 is CASSADRARDLFF. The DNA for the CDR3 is TGTGCCAGCAGCGCAGACAGGGCCCGTGATCTGTTTTTT. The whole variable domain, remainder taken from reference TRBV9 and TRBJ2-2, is DSGVTQTPKHLITATGQRVTLRCSPRSGDLSVYWYQQSLDQGLQFLIQYYNGEERAKGNILERFSAQQFPDLHSELNLSSLELGDSALYFCASSADRARDLFFGEGSRLTVL.

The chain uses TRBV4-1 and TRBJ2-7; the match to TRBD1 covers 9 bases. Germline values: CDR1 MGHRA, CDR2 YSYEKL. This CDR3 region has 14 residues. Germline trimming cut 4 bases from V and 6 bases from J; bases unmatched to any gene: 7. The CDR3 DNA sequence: TGCGCCAGCAGCCGGGAGGGGACAGGGATCGAGCAGTACTTC. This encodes CASSREGTGIEQYF.

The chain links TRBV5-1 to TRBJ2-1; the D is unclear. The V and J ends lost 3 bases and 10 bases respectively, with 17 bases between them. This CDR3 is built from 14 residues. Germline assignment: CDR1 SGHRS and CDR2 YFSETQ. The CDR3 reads CASSSRSGPWEQFF. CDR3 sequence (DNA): TGCGCCAGCAGCTCCCGGTCCGGTCCCTGGGAGCAGTTCTTC.

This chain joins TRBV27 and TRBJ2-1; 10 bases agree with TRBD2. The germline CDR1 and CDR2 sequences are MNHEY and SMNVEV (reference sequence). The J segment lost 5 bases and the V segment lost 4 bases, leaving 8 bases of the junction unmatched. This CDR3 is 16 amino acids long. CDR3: CASSSTSGRVDNEQFF. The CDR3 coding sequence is TGTGCCAGCAGTTCAACAAGCGGGAGGGTAGACAATGAGCAGTTCTTC.

CDR3 residues: CASSRDLKRNTQYF. Here the CDR3 DNA reads TGTGCCAGCAGTAGGGACCTAAAGCGGAATACGCAGTATTTT. The chain couples TRBV6-5 to TRBJ2-3; D may correspond to TRBD1 or TRBD2 (5 bases each). CDR1 MNHEY and CDR2 SVGAGI come from the germline V gene. V lost 5 bases, J lost 7 bases, and 16 bases lay in between. CDR3 size: 14 residues.

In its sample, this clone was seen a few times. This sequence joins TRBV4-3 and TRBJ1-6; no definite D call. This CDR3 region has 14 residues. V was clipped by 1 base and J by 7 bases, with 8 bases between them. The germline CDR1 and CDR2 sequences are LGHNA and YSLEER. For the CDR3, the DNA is TGCGCCAGCAGCCAAGCTTCCGTCAATTCACCCCTCCACTTT. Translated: CASSQASVNSPLHF.

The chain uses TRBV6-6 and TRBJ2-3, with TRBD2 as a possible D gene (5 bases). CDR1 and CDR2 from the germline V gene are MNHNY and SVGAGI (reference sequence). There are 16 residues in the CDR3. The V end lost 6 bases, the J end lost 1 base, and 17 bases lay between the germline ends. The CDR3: CASSDAWTSRTDTQYF. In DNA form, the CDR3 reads TGTGCCAGCAGCGATGCCTGGACTTCCCGCACAGATACGCAGTATTTT.

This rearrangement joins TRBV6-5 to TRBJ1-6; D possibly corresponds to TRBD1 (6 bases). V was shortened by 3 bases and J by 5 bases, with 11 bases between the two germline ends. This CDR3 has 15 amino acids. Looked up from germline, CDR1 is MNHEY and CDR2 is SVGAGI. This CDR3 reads CASSYGGANNSPLHF. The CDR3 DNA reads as TGTGCCAGCAGTTATGGGGGGGCCAATAATTCACCCCTCCACTTT.

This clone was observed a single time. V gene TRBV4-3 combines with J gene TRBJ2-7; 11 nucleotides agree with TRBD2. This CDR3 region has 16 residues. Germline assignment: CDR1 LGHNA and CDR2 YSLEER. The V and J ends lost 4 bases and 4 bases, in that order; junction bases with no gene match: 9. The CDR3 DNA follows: TGCGCCAGCAGCCCTTCCCCCACTAGCGGGAGTTACGAGCAGTACTTC. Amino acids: CASSPSPTSGSYEQYF.

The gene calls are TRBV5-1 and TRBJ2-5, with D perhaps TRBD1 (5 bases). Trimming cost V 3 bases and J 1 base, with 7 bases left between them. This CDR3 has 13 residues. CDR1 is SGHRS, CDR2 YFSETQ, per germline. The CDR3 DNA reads TGCGCCAGCAGCTCGGACACCCAAGAGACCCAGTACTTC. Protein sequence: CASSSDTQETQYF.

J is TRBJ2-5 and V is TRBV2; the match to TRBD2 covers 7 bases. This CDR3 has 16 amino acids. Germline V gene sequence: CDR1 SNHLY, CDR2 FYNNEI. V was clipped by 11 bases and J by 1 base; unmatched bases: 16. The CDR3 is CAGVRERGRGQETQYF. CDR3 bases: TGTGCCGGCGTGCGGGAGAGGGGTCGGGGCCAAGAGACCCAGTACTTC.

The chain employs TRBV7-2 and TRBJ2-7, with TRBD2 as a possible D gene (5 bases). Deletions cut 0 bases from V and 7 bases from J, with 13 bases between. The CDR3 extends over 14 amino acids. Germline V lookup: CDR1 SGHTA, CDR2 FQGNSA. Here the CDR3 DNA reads TGTGCCAGCAGCTTAGCGGTGATTCCGGGGGAGCAGTACTTC. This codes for CASSLAVIPGEQYF.

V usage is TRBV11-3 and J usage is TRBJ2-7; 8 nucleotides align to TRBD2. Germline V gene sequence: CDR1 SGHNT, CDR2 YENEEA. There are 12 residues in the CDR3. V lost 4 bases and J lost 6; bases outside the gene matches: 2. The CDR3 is CASSSLAGEQYF. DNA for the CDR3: TGTGCCAGCAGCTCTCTAGCGGGCGAGCAGTACTTC.

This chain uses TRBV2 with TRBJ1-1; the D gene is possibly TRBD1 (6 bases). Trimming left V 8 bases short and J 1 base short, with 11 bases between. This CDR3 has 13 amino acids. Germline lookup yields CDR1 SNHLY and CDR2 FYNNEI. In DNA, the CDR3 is TGTGCCAGCTTGAGGGGGGGGAACACTGAAGCTTTCTTT. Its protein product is CASLRGGNTEAFF.

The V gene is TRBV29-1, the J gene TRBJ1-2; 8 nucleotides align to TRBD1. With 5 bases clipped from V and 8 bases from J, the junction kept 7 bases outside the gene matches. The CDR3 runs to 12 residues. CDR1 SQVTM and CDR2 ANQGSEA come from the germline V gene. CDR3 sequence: CSVRQGARGYTF. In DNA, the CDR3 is TGCAGCGTTCGGCAGGGGGCTAGAGGCTACACCTTC.

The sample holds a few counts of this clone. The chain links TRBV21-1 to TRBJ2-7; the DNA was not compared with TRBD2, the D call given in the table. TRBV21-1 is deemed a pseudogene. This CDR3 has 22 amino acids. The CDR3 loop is CASSKVLLFKGLKGTKPYEQYF. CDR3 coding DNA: TGTGCCAGCAGCAAAGTTTTATTGTTTAAGGGACTCAAAGGGACGAAACCCTACGAGCAGTACTTC.

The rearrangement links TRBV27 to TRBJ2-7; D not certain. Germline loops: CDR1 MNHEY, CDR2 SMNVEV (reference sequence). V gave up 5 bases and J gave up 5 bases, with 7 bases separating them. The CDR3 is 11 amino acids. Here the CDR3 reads CASSLGNEQYF. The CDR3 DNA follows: TGTGCCAGCAGTCTAGGGAACGAGCAGTACTTC.